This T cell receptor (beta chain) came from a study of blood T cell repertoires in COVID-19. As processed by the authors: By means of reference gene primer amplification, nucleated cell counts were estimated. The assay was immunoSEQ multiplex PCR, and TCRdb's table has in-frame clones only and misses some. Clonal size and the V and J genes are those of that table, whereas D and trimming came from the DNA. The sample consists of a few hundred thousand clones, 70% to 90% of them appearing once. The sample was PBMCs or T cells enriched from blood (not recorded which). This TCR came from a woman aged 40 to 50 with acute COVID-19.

The CDR3 region has the DNA TGTGCCAGCAGTTGGGGGACTAGCGGGCTTCGCAGCGGGGAGCTGTTTTTT. It translates to CASSWGTSGLRSGELFF. The chain joins TRBV28 to TRBJ2-2, with 12 positions matching TRBD2. This CDR3 spans 17 amino acids. Trimming cost V 4 bases and J 7 bases; bases outside gene matches: 10. Germline V gene data show CDR1 as MDHEN and CDR2 as SYDVKM.